This entry concerns a single T cell receptor beta chain. Antigen unknown. V lost 0 bases and J 3 bases, leaving 9 bases between the germline ends. The CDR3 has 15 residues. CDR1 is SGHTA and CDR2 is FQGNSA in the germline V gene. The tumor samples were collected prior to definitive surgery or chemotherapy. The repertoire was sequenced with immunoSEQ multiplex PCR; TCRdb's copy has only in-frame clones and lacks some. The table includes approximately 6,600 clones, more than 65% detected once. The sample comes from a study of high-grade serous ovarian cancer treatment subgroups. Findings and limits, study-wide: These tumor repertoires lack spatial information from bulk sequencing. Different patients shared almost no repertoire; same-patient tumors shared roughly 0.095 to 0.85.

The source material was tumor tissue. This TCR was sampled from a human donor with high-grade serous ovarian cancer. The chain employs TRBV7-2 and TRBJ1-5; possibly TRBD1 for D (5 bases). The CDR3: CASSLAPGTNQPQHF. In DNA form, the CDR3 reads TGTGCCAGCAGCTTAGCACCAGGGACCAATCAGCCCCAGCATTTT.